These 5 T cell receptor beta chains were all obtained from the same sample, sequenced in a study of T cell responses to AZD1222 COVID-19 vaccine. Repertoires were generated with immunoSEQ multiplex PCR, while TCRdb's copy carries only in-frame clones and drops some. The sample consists of fewer than 150,000 clones, 90% to 95% of them appearing once. Sequences were derived from peripheral blood, sampled 28 days after the second AZD1222 dose. Receptors originate from an adult who received the AZD1222 COVID-19 vaccine.

This chain uses TRBV12-3 or TRBV12-4 with TRBJ1-2; 8 positions match TRBD1. Germline trimming cut 10 bases from V and 7 bases from J; bases unmatched to any gene: 8. The CDR3 length is 12 residues. The CDR3 bases are TGTGCCACCGAACAGGGGGGTCCTGGCTACACCTTC. It translates to CATEQGGPGYTF.

This clone has just one count. The chain employs TRBV10-3 and TRBJ2-7; no firm D call. From germline, CDR1 is ENHRY and CDR2 SYGVKD. The CDR3 covers 12 residues. Trimming took 11 bases from V and 7 from J, leaving 18 bases between them. CDR3 in DNA: TGTGCCGCCCGTTCGGACGCGGCGGAGCAGTACTTC. Its translation: CAARSDAAEQYF.

Written as DNA, the CDR3 is TGTGCCAGTAGTACCATGACAGGGGGTAACGCCTACGAGCAGTACTTC. It encodes CASSTMTGGNAYEQYF. This chain joins TRBV19 and TRBJ2-7, with 9 nucleotides matching TRBD1. V gave up 4 bases and J gave up 2 bases; unmatched junction bases: 9. CDR3 length: 16 amino acids. Germline CDR1 is LNHDA and CDR2 is SQIVND (reference sequence).

This chain links TRBV5-8 with TRBJ1-4; D is unclear. Trimming removed 4 bases at V and 4 bases at J, with 14 bases between. The germline V gene encodes CDR1 SGHTS and CDR2 YDEGEE. This CDR3 comprises 15 residues. The CDR3 coding sequence is TGTGCCAGCAGCGCCGTGGAAGCTCATAATGAAAAACTGTTTTTT. It translates to CASSAVEAHNEKLFF.

The chain joins TRBV6-1 to TRBJ1-5; maybe TRBD1 (6 bases). Germline V lookup: CDR1 MNHNS, CDR2 SASEGT. This CDR3 is built from 15 residues. The germline V and J ends were trimmed by 1 base and 7 bases, with 14 bases remaining between them. CDR3 residues: CASSEGGGWMQPQHF. CDR3 sequence (DNA): TGTGCCAGCAGTGAAGGGGGGGGCTGGATGCAGCCCCAGCATTTT.